A single sample gave rise to the 20 T cell receptor beta chains below, sequenced in a study of blood T cells in healthy people across ages. Alongside a J-beta primer mix, a sample-barcoded 5' primer served in a second PCR lasting roughly 7 to 11 cycles. TCRdb re-called the 5' RACE reads with MiXCR, one entry per CDR3 protein. The repertoire holds about 640,000 distinct CDR3 sequences, with about 53% as singletons. The sample was blood. Receptors were obtained from a man in his sixties in good health.

The V gene is TRBV3-1, the J gene TRBJ1-2, with 10 bases matching TRBD1. Germline V gives CDR1 LGHDT, CDR2 YNNKEL (reference sequence). Trimming took 0 bases from V and 9 from J; bases not matched to a gene: 7. CDR3 length: 15 residues. CDR3 amino acids: CASSQETGGIPSYTF. The CDR3 nucleotides read TGTGCCAGCAGCCAAGAGACAGGGGGCATCCCCAGCTACACCTTC.

This chain links TRBV6-7 with TRBJ2-7; 8 nucleotides line up with TRBD1. TRBV6-7 is classed as an ORF, of uncertain function. Trimming cost V 0 bases and J 3 bases; bases outside gene matches: 4. The CDR3 totals 15 residues. The CDR3 region is CASSYSRQGSYEQYF. The CDR3, as DNA: TGTGCCAGCAGTTACTCGAGACAGGGGAGCTACGAGCAGTACTTC.

This clonotype was observed a few times. The chain is built from TRBV5-5 and TRBJ1-6, with TRBD1 identical over 9 bases. Trimming removed 4 bases from V and 5 bases from J; junction bases left unmatched: 7. This CDR3 is built from 16 residues. Germline-derived CDR1 and CDR2 are SGHKS and YYEKEE (reference sequence). CDR3 bases: TGTGCCAGCAGCCCGGGACAGGGCCTAAATAATTCACCCCTCCACTTT. As protein: CASSPGQGLNNSPLHF. Complete variable domain (other parts from reference TRBV5-5 and TRBJ1-6): DAGVTQSPTHLIKTRGQQVTLRCSPISGHKSVSWYQQVLGQGPQFIFQYYEKEERGRGNFPDRFSARQFPNYSSELNVNALLLGDSALYLCASSPGQGLNNSPLHFGNGTRLTVT.

This clonotype was seen a few times. This could be a read error, since a much larger clone is one nucleotide away. The rearrangement links TRBV6-5 to TRBJ2-5; D is undetermined. CDR1 is MNHEY, CDR2 SVGAGI, per germline. The CDR3 sequence is 14 residues long. The CDR3 coding sequence is TGTGCCAGCAGTGACTCATCAGGCCGGGAGACCCAGTACTTC. Translating gives CASSDSSGRETQYF.

This rearrangement joins TRBV6-4 to TRBJ2-7, with 8 bases identical to TRBD1. The CDR3 has 15 residues. Germline V gives CDR1 MRHNA, CDR2 SNTAGT. V gave up 5 bases and J gave up 7 bases; unmatched junction bases: 13. The CDR3 loop is CASSPADRDKGEQYF. DNA of the CDR3: TGTGCCAGCAGTCCTGCGGACAGGGACAAGGGTGAGCAGTACTTC.

This sequence joins TRBV5-1 and TRBJ1-2, with D possibly being TRBD1 (5 bases). The CDR3 runs to 13 residues. Germline V gene sequence: CDR1 SGHRS, CDR2 YFSETQ. V lost 4 bases and J 8 bases, leaving 15 bases between the germline ends. The CDR3 bases are TGCGCCAGCAGCGAAGCCGATACAGGCGGCTACACCTTC. Translating it yields CASSEADTGGYTF.

The count of this clonotype is one. The V and J genes are TRBV20-1 and TRBJ1-1; TRBD1 agrees at 7 bases. The V gene's germline CDR1 is DFQATT and CDR2 SNEGSKA (reference sequence). The CDR3 consists of 13 residues. With 6 bases clipped from V and 4 bases from J, the junction kept 8 bases outside the gene matches. The DNA of the CDR3 is TGCAGTGCCGAGACAGGGTGGGGCACTGAAGCTTTCTTT. Protein: CSAETGWGTEAFF.

The chain has TRBV2 and TRBJ2-3, with 12 positions matching TRBD2. CDR3 length: 15 amino acids. The trim removed 6 bases at V and 4 bases at J, leaving 5 bases unmatched. The germline gives CDR1 SNHLY, CDR2 FYNNEI. In nucleotides, the CDR3 is TGTGCCAGCAGGGGGACTAGCGGGCGCCCAGATACGCAGTATTTT. This codes for CASRGTSGRPDTQYF.

The rearrangement links TRBV5-1 to TRBJ2-4; no clear D. With 4 bases removed from V and 0 bases from J, the gap between germline ends came to 11 bases. The CDR3 is made up of 15 amino acids. Germline V gene data show CDR1 as SGHRS and CDR2 as YFSETQ. The DNA for the CDR3 is TGCGCCAGCAGCCTCCCTCTCCTAGCCAAAAACATTCAGTACTTC. This encodes CASSLPLLAKNIQYF. Full variable domain (outside the CDR3, taken from reference TRBV5-1 and TRBJ2-4): KAGVTQTPRYLIKTRGQQVTLSCSPISGHRSVSWYQQTPGQGLQFLFEYFSETQRNKGNFPGRFSGRQFSNSRSEMNVSTLELGDSALYLCASSLPLLAKNIQYFGAGTRLSVL.

About this clonotype: The germline gene is not matched at one end of the junction; a read error may be the cause. The chain's CDR3 is CAIRGQNRDGASGYTF. DNA for the CDR3: TGTGCCATCAGGGGGCAGAACAGGGATGGAGCAAGCGGCTACACTTTC. The chain recombines TRBV10-3 with TRBJ1-2, with a weak D call TRBD1 (6 bases). Germline loops: CDR1 ENHRY, CDR2 SYGVKD. The CDR3 consists of 16 residues.

The CDR3 sequence: CASSQQTGGECEAFF. DNA for the CDR3: TGCGCCAGCAGCCAACAGACAGGGGGTGAATGTGAAGCTTTCTTT. The rearrangement uses TRBV4-1 and TRBJ1-1; 9 bases are shared with TRBD1. Germline CDR1 MGHRA, CDR2 YSYEKL. The CDR3 runs to 15 residues. V was clipped by 2 bases and J by 7 bases; unmatched bases: 8.

This clonotype was seen a few times. V gene TRBV15 combines with J gene TRBJ2-1; TRBD2 agrees at 11 bases. The length of the CDR3 is 15 residues. Germline-derived CDR1 and CDR2 are LNHNV and YYDKDF (reference sequence). J gave up 6 bases and V 6 bases, and 7 bases lay outside the gene matches. In DNA form, the CDR3 reads TGTGCCACCAGGAGCGGGACTAGCGGTGGCAATGAGCAGTTCTTC. It translates to CATRSGTSGGNEQFF. Drawing the rest from reference TRBV15 and TRBJ2-1, the complete variable domain is DAMVIQNPRYQVTQFGKPVTLSCSQTLNHNVMYWYQQKSSQAPKLLFHYYDKDFNNEADTPDNFQSRRPNTSFCFLDIRSPGLGDTAMYLCATRSGTSGGNEQFFGPGTRLTVL.

On this clonotype: Just one base apart from a much larger clone, this may be a read error. J is TRBJ2-1 and V is TRBV2; 11 nucleotides match TRBD2. This CDR3 spans 21 amino acids. Germline values: CDR1 SNHLY, CDR2 FYNNEI. The CDR3, as DNA: TGTGTCAGCAGTGAACGGCGGGGGGGTCGACTAGCGGGGAGGACTTACAATGAGCAGTTCTTC. It yields the protein CVSSERRGGRLAGRTYNEQFF.

There are a few counts of this clonotype. The V and J genes are TRBV6-4 and TRBJ2-7; 8 nucleotides agree with TRBD1. V was pared by 5 bases and J by 3 bases, with 15 bases of the junction left unmatched. In germline, CDR1 is MRHNA, CDR2 SNTAGT. The CDR3 covers 17 residues. The CDR3 DNA is TGTGCCAGCAGTTCACCAAAGGACAGGGCCCACTGCTACGAGCAGTACTTC. Translation: CASSSPKDRAHCYEQYF.

This chain links TRBV12-3 or TRBV12-4 with TRBJ2-5; 11 nucleotides match TRBD2. V was pared by 7 bases and J by 11 bases, with 18 bases of the junction left unmatched. This CDR3 contains 16 residues. CDR3 protein: CASTRTSGGIYNEQYF. The CDR3 bases are TGTGCCAGCACCCGTACTAGCGGGGGAATCTACAATGAGCAGTACTTC.

V and J are TRBV7-9 and TRBJ2-3, with D tentatively TRBD2 (6 bases). CDR3 size: 13 residues. The germline CDR1 and CDR2 sequences are SEHNR and FQNEAQ (reference sequence). Trimming cost V 8 bases and J 1 base, with 10 bases left between them. In nucleotides, the CDR3 is TGTGCCAGCGGGGGACTTGGCACAGATACGCAGTATTTT. Protein product: CASGGLGTDTQYF.

The chain combines TRBV20-1 with TRBJ2-1; 9 nucleotides match TRBD2. This CDR3 contains 16 residues. V lost 5 bases, J lost 4 bases, and 12 bases stayed unmatched. CDR1 and CDR2 (germline): DFQATT, SNEGSKA (reference sequence). In nucleotides, the CDR3 is TGCAGTGCTGCGCCTTCATCTAGCGGGAATTACAATGAGCAGTTCTTC. Translating it yields CSAAPSSSGNYNEQFF.

V is TRBV6-5 and J is TRBJ2-7; perhaps TRBD2 as D (7 bases). The CDR3 runs 15 residues. Looked up from germline, CDR1 is MNHEY and CDR2 is SVGAGI. The CDR3 loop is CVSRRGAISSYEQYF. The CDR3 bases are TGTGTCTCCCGCCGGGGGGCGATAAGCTCCTACGAGCAGTACTTC.

The J gene is TRBJ2-5, the V gene TRBV14; D might be TRBD1 (5 bases). Trimming removed 3 bases at V and 0 bases at J, with 8 bases between. Germline V lookup: CDR1 SGHDN, CDR2 FVKESK. This CDR3 comprises 14 residues. CDR3 sequence (DNA): TGTGCCAGCAGCCAGACAGAGTACCAAGAGACCCAGTACTTC. Translating it yields CASSQTEYQETQYF.

The rearrangement uses TRBV3-1 and TRBJ1-6, with TRBD1 as a possible D gene (6 bases). Looked up from germline, CDR1 is LGHDT and CDR2 is YNNKEL (reference sequence). The V gene lost 0 bases and the J gene lost 10 bases, with 13 bases spanning the gap. The length of the CDR3 is 15 residues. CDR3 nucleotide sequence: TGTGCCAGCAGCCAAGATCAGGGGTTCGAATCACCCCTCCACTTT. This translates into CASSQDQGFESPLHF.